This entry lists 5 T cell receptor beta chains sequenced from one sample in a study of shared clonotypes between healthy human individuals. Assay: immunoSEQ multiplex PCR; the TCRdb copy retains only in-frame clones and omits some. The table has approximately 980,000 clones, approximately 80% seen once. The sample consisted of memory CD4+ T cells sorted from blood. Subset reported: CD45RA-negative fraction. These receptors were collected from a man younger than 30 in good health.

The chain couples TRBV2 to TRBJ1-6; TRBD1 matches 7 bases. The germline CDR1 and CDR2 sequences are SNHLY and FYNNEI. CDR3 length: 15 residues. V lost 6 bases to trimming and J lost 7 bases; unmatched junction nucleotides: 9. The CDR3 loop reads CASRERDSLNSPLHF. For the CDR3, the DNA is TGTGCCAGCAGAGAAAGGGACAGTTTGAATTCACCCCTCCACTTT.

The chain uses TRBV2 and TRBJ1-2, with D possibly matching TRBD1 (5 bases). Germline-derived CDR1 and CDR2 are SNHLY and FYNNEI. With 6 bases removed from V and 12 bases from J, the gap between germline ends came to 23 bases. The CDR3 contains 14 residues. CDR3 protein: CASRGEQTRLGDTF. CDR3 coding DNA: TGTGCCAGCAGGGGGGAACAGACCCGGCTAGGTGACACCTTC.

This clone was observed once. The chain uses TRBV2 and TRBJ2-5; TRBD2 matches 11 bases. The J segment lost 2 bases and the V segment lost 5 bases, leaving 7 bases of the junction unmatched. Germline V gene data show CDR1 as SNHLY and CDR2 as FYNNEI. The CDR3 contains 16 residues. The CDR3 nucleotides read TGTGCCAGCAGTCCCGGGACTAGCGGATTACAAGAGACCCAGTACTTC. It encodes CASSPGTSGLQETQYF.

This clone was counted once. V usage is TRBV5-6 and J usage is TRBJ2-7, with D perhaps matching TRBD2 (6 bases). Trimming took off 4 bases at V and 0 bases at J, with 11 bases between the two ends. The CDR3 is 14 residues long. Germline loops: CDR1 SGHDT, CDR2 YYEEEE. The CDR3 DNA sequence: TGTGCCAGCAGCCTGCGCGGGACCTCCTACGAGCAGTACTTC. Residues: CASSLRGTSYEQYF.

This clone was observed a single time. The chain links TRBV5-4 to TRBJ2-1; D unclear. With 0 bases removed from V and 10 bases from J, the gap between germline ends came to 11 bases. This CDR3 has 13 amino acids. Germline V lookup: CDR1 SGHNT, CDR2 YYREEE (reference sequence). The CDR3 protein is CASSLDRSGEQFF. CDR3 nucleotides: TGTGCCAGCAGCTTGGACAGATCGGGCGAGCAGTTCTTC.